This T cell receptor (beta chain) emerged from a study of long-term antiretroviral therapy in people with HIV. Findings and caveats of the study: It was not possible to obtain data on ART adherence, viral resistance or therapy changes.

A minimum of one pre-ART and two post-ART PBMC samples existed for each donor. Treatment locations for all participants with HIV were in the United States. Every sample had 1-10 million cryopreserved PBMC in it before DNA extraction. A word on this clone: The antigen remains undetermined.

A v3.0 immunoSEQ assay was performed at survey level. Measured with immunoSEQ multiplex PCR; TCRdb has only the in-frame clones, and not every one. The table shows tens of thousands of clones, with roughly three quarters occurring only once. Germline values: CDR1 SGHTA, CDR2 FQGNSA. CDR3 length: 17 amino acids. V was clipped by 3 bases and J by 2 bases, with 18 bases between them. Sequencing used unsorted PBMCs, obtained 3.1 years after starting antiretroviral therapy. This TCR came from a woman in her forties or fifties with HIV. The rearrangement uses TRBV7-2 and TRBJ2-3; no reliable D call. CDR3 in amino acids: CASSFSRHLYYTDTQYF. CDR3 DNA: TGTGCCAGCAGCTTCTCCCGTCACCTGTACTACACAGATACGCAGTATTTT.